Below, one T cell receptor (beta chain) is given with its context. Antigen unknown. Sequencing used immunoSEQ multiplex PCR; TCRdb keeps in-frame clones, though not all of them. The sample yields 5,500 to 7,000 clones, roughly 77% seen once. The CDR3 is 14 amino acids. Germline CDR1 and CDR2: SGHVS and FQNEAQ. Between the trimmed V and J ends, which lost 5 bases and 6 bases, there was a span of 13 bases. The cohort excluded patients with autoimmune disease history or systemic immunosuppression. These data belong to a study of OX40 agonist ivuxolimab in advanced cancers. Study details: Three patients had partial responses: one hepatocellular carcinoma, two cutaneous melanoma.

Overall study results and limits: Among the lowest peripheral clonal expansion occurred in 0.1-3.0 mg/kg partial responders. The mean number of expanded clones was higher in CD8+ T cells than in CD4+.

This TCR was recovered from an adult with an advanced solid tumor such as melanoma, head and neck, liver or kidney cancer. The chain uses TRBV7-8 and TRBJ2-2, with D possibly called TRBD1 or TRBD2 (5 bases each). Sequencing was performed on CD4+ or CD8+ T cells sorted from blood, taken in a trial of the OX40 agonist ivuxolimab. The CDR3 DNA reads as TGTGCCAGCAGCCGTAAGATGGGGGCCGGGGAGCTGTTTTTT. This encodes CASSRKMGAGELFF.